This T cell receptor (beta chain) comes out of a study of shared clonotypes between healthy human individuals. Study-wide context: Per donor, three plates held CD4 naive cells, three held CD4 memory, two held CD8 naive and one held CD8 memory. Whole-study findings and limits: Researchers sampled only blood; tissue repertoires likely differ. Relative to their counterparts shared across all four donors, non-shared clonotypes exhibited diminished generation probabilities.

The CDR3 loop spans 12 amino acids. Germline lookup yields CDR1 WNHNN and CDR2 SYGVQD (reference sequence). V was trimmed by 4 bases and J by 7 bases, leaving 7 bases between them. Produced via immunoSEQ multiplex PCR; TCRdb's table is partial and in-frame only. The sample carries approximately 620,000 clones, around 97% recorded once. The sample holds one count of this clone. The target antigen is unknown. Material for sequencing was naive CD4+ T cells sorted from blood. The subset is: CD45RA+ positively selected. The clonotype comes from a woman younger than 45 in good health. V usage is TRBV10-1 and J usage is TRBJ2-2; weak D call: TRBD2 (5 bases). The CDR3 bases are TGCGCCAGCAGTGGGAGGATCGGGGAGCTGTTTTTT. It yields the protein CASSGRIGELFF.